These T cell receptor beta chains were read from a single sample in a study of blood T cell repertoires in COVID-19. Sequenced by immunoSEQ multiplex PCR; TCRdb stores in-frame clones only, minus some. The table has over 200,000 clones, around 80% seen once; the top ten hold roughly 5%. The sample taken for sequencing was peripheral blood. The receptors originated from a man older than 75 with acute or convalescent COVID-19. CDR3s include the opening cysteine and the closing phenylalanine or tryptophan. The order of the fields is V gene, J gene, CDR3 protein.

>TRBV28|TRBJ1-1
CASSPGHRTEAFF
>TRBV5-8|TRBJ1-2
CASSWAGGQFYGYTF
>TRBV7-9|TRBJ2-3
CASSSAGRTSSTDTQYF
>TRBV3-1/TRBV3-2|TRBJ2-1
CASSPARLVGEQFF
>TRBV7-2|TRBJ2-5
CASSLFREETQYF
>TRBV6-6|TRBJ2-7
CASSIDTTYEQYF
>TRBV11-2|TRBJ2-3
CASSLAQATDTQYF
>TRBV5-1|TRBJ2-3
CASSTDRPDTQYF
>TRBV19|TRBJ1-1
CASTPDGIPGTEAFF
>TRBV19|TRBJ1-1
CASSQAGGTEAFF
>TRBV10-1|TRBJ2-5
CASSESGGGQETQYF
>TRBV19|TRBJ2-7
CASSGDWTGESEQYF
>TRBV5-4|TRBJ2-3
CASSLETIRSDTQYF
>TRBV9|TRBJ2-2
CASSAPRHTNTGELFF
>TRBV5-1|TRBJ2-3
CASSSSGRTDTQYF
>TRBV19|TRBJ2-2
CASTVVAAVFGELFF
>TRBV5-1|TRBJ2-2
CASSLAGGNTGELFF
>TRBV28|TRBJ1-2
CASSHRPGQAGNYGYTF
>TRBV11-3|TRBJ2-3
CASSLRMGGTDTQYF
>TRBV28|TRBJ2-4
CASSLGGVARTILAKNIQYF
>TRBV29-1|TRBJ2-7
CSVEDTGTGGHEQYF
>TRBV27|TRBJ1-1
CASSFQGTNTEAFF
>TRBV19|TRBJ1-5
CASSISVAAYSNQPQHF
>TRBV28|TRBJ2-7
CASSLFGSGEQYF